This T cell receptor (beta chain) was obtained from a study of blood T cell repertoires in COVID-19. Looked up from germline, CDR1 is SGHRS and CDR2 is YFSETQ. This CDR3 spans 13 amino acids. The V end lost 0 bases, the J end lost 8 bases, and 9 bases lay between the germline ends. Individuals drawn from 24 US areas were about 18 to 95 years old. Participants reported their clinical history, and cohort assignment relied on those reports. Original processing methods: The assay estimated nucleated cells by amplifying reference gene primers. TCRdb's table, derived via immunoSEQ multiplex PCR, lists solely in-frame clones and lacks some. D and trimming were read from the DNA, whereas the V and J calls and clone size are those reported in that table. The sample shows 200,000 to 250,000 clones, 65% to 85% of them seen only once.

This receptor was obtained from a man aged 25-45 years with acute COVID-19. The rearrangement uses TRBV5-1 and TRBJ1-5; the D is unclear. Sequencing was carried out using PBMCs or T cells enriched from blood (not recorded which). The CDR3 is CASSLGPREPQHF. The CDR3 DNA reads TGCGCCAGCAGCTTGGGCCCCCGGGAGCCCCAGCATTTT.